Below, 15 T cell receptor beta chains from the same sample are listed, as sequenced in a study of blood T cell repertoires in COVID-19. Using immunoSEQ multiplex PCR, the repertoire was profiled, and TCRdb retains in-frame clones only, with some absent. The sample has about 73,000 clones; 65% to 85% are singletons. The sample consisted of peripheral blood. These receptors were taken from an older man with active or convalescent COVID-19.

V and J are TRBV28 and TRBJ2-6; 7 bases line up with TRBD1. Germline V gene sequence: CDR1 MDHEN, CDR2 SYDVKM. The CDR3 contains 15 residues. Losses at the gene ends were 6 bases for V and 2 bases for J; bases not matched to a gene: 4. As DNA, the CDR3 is TGTGCCAGCAGCCGCGACAGGGCTGGGGCCAACGTCCTGACTTTC. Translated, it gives CASSRDRAGANVLTF.

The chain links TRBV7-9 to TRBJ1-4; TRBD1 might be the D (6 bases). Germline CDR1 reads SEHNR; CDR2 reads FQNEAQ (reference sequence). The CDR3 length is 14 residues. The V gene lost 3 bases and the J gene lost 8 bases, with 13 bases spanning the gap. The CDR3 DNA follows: TGTGCCAGCAGCTTCGACAGGAGTAAGGAAAAACTGTTTTTT. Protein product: CASSFDRSKEKLFF.

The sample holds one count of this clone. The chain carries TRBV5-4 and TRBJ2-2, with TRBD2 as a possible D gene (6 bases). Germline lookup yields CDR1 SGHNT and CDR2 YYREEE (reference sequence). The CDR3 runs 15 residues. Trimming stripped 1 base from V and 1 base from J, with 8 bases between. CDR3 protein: CASSLRGVNTGELFF. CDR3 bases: TGTGCCAGCAGCTTGCGCGGGGTGAACACCGGGGAGCTGTTTTTT.

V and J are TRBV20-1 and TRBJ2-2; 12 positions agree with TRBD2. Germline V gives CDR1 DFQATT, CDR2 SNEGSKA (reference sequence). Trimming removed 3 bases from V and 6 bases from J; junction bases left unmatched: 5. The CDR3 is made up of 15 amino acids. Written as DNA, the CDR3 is TGCAGTGCTAGTTCTAGCGGGGGGGCATCCGGGGAGCTGTTTTTT. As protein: CSASSSGGASGELFF.

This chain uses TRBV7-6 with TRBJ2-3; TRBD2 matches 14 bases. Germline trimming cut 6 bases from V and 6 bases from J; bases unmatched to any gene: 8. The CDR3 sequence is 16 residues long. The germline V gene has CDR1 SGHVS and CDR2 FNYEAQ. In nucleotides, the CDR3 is TGTGCCAGCAGTCGACTAGCGGGAGGGGTTAGTGATACGCAGTATTTT. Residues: CASSRLAGGVSDTQYF.

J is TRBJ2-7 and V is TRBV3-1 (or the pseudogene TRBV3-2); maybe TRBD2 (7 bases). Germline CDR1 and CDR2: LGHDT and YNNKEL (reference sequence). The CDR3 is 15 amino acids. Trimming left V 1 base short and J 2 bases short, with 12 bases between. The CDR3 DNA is TGTGCCAGCAGCCAAGCCGGGGGGCCCCCCTACGAGCAGTACTTC. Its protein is CASSQAGGPPYEQYF.

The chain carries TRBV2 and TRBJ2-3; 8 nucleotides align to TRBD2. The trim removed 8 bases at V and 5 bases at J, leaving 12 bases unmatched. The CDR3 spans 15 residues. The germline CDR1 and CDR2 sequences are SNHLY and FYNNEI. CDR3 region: CASGGSGGPLDTQYF. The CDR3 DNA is TGTGCCAGCGGTGGCTCGGGGGGGCCCCTAGATACGCAGTATTTT.

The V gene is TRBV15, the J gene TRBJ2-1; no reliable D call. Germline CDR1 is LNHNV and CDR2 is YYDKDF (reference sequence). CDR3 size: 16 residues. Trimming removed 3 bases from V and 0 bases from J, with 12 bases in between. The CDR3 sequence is CATSSNRLNSYNEQFF. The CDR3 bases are TGTGCCACCAGCAGTAACCGACTGAACTCCTACAATGAGCAGTTCTTC.

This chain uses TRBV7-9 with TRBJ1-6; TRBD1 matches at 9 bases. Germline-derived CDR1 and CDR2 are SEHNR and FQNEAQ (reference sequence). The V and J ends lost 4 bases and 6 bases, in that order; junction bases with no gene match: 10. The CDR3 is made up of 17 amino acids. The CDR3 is CASSSQDRGGFNSPLHF. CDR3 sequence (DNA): TGTGCCAGCAGCTCCCAGGACAGGGGCGGATTTAATTCACCCCTCCACTTT. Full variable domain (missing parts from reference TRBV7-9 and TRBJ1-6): DTGVSQNPRHKITKRGQNVTFRCDPISEHNRLYWYRQTLGQGPEFLTYFQNEAQLEKSRLLSDRFSAERPKGSFSTLEIQRTEQGDSAMYLCASSSQDRGGFNSPLHFGNGTRLTVT.

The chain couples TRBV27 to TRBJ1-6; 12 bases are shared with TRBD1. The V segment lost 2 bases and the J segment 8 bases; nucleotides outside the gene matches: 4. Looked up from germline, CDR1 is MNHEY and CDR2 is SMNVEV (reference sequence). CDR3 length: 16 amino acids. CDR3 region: CASSLVGQGAHSPLHF. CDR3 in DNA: TGTGCCAGCAGTTTAGTGGGACAGGGGGCGCATTCACCCCTCCACTTT.

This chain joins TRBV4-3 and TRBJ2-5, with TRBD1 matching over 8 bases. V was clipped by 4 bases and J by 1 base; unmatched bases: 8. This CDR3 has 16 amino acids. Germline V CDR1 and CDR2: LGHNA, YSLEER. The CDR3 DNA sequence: TGCGCCAGCAGCCCAATCCTGACAGGGGTCCAAGAGACCCAGTACTTC. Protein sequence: CASSPILTGVQETQYF.

The CDR3 protein is CASSSTVISYYGYTF. In DNA, the CDR3 is TGTGCCAGCAGCTCGACAGTAATTTCGTACTATGGCTACACCTTC. The rearrangement uses TRBV7-9 and TRBJ1-2; possibly TRBD1 for D (5 bases). This CDR3 spans 15 amino acids. Trimming took 4 bases from V and 3 from J, leaving 15 bases between them. Germline V gene sequence: CDR1 SEHNR, CDR2 FQNEAQ (reference sequence).

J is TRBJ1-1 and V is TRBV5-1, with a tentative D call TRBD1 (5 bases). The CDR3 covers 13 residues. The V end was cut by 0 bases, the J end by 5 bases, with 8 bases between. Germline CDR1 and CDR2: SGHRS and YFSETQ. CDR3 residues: CASSLAGSTEAFF. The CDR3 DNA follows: TGCGCCAGCAGCTTGGCAGGGTCGACTGAAGCTTTCTTT.

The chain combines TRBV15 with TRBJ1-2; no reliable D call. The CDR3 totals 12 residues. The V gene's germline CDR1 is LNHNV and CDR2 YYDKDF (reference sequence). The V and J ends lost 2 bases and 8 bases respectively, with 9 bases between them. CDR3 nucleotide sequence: TGTGCCACCAGCAGACTCGGTTACGGCTACACCTTC. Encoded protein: CATSRLGYGYTF.

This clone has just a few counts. The CDR3 is CASSLTGSSNQPQHF. DNA of the CDR3: TGCGCCAGCAGCTTGACAGGGTCTAGCAATCAGCCCCAGCATTTT. This chain connects TRBV5-1 to TRBJ1-5, with a tentative D call TRBD1 (6 bases). CDR1 is SGHRS, CDR2 YFSETQ, per germline. Trimming pared 1 base from V and 0 bases from J, leaving 8 bases between. CDR3 length equals 15 residues.